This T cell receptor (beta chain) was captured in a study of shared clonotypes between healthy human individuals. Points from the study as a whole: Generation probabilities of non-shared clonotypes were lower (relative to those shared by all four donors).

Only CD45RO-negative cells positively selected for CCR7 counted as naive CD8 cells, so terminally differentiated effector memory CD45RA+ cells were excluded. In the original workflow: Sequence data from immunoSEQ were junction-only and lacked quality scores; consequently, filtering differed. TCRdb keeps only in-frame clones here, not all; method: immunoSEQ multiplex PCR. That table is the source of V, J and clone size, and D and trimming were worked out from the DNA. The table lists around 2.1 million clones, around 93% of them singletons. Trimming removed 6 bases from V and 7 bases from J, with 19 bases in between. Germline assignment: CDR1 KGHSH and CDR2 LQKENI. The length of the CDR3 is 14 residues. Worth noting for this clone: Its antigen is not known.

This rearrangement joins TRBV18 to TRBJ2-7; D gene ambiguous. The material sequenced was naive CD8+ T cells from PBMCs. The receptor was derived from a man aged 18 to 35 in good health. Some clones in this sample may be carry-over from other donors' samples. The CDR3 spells CASSLHPRSEEQYF. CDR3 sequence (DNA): TGTGCCAGCTCCCTCCATCCCAGGTCCGAGGAGCAGTACTTC.